The entry below gives a single TCR beta chain sequence along with its context. This clonotype was seen ten or more times. Its antigen is not yet known. It has no much larger one-base neighbor in the sample; base qualities were not kept. Including the terminal cysteine and phenylalanine, the CDR3 comprises 13 residues. Only CDR3 DNA is held: 39 bases, read in frame from base 1. Via the germline V gene (reference sequence), CDR1 is DFQATT and CDR2 SNEGSKA. V is cut by 2 bases and J by 8 bases, and the space between the germline ends is 15 bases. This sample is part of a study of identical twins (dated by TCRdb to about 2016). Regarding the study in general: To test whether fetal clonotypes persist, this study deep-sequenced TCR alpha and beta repertoires from monozygotic twins, from unrelated adults of various ages, and from cord blood. To rule out contamination, replicate twin experiments were performed at different times with different library preparation protocols. Study-level results and caveats: Abundant cord blood beta clonotypes had fewer insertions, young adult naive repertoires showed a similar but weaker trend, and memory repertoires showed no such trend. In monozygotic twins, recombination models systematically underestimated out-of-frame TCR alpha sharing, but the models matched the sharing seen between unrelated individuals. Compared with coincidental sharing between unrelated individuals, an excess of low generation-probability sequences was observed among out-of-frame TCR alpha sequences shared between twins. Invariant T cells such as MAIT and iNKT could partly confound zero-insertion analyses, although diverse VJ usage argued against such confounding for most clonotypes. Because the same donors could not be followed over many years, the conclusions relied on cross-sectional statistical analysis. A weaker excess of twin sharing was found in beta out-of-frame sequences because the signal-to-noise ratio was lowered by fewer shared sequences.

The library was built by means of 5' RACE. The sequencer was an Illumina HiSeq 2000. Template switching added a universal primer binding site, and the final cDNA carried a unique molecular identifier that allowed TCR cDNA molecules to be counted accurately. Specific primers in the conserved constant-segment region were used to synthesize first-strand cDNA for the TCR alpha and beta chains. To control for contamination, every cDNA library carried two barcodes: a SMART-Mk sample barcode plus Illumina barcodes. Two successive PCR steps introduced TruSeq adapter sequences along with Illumina sample barcodes. The Illumina HiSeq platform was used with custom primers to sequence TCR alpha and beta cDNA libraries. Concerning the study's data processing: Unique molecular identifiers were extracted from raw reads with MiGEC, and CDR3 positions were determined with MiXCR. For each individual, recombination models were inferred using an EM algorithm with the repgenHMM and IGoR tools. Shared clonotypes were analyzed with the tcR package in R, and sharing was normalized by the product of cloneset sizes. Out-of-frame nonproductive sequences were analyzed to study raw recombination free of thymic and clonal selection effects. Clones were called with MiXCR by TCRdb after fastp trimmed the public reads at Q25, and only in-frame beta chains were retained. Each entry merges the rows of one CDR3 protein and shows their most common DNA and genes. The V and J calls reflect TCRdb's pipeline rather than the authors' work. The sample records 200,000 to 250,000 distinct CDR3 sequences, about 7% of which are singletons. The biggest ten clones account for roughly 3.4% of the sample.

All donors were healthy Caucasians. The twin cohort comprised three pairs of female monozygotic twins, all aged about 18 to 30 years. Using Miltenyi CD45RO+ enrichment and human naive T-cell isolation kits, memory (CD45RO+) and naive T cells were isolated from PBMC. These same data were also listed under a study on yellow fever vaccine responses in identical twins. Looking at the second paper: According to the authors, the vaccine-induced T cell response in identical twins seemed to be partly convergent and partly specific to each individual. The study precisely tracked vaccine-responding T cell clones in identical twins.

The sample taken for sequencing was memory (CD45RO+) T cells sorted from blood. Interpreted using the paper, the cell subset or site label stands for: CD45RO+ enriched T cells. The chain is assembled from TRBV20-1 and TRBJ1-2, and perhaps TRBD1 as D gene, on 6 matching bases. This sequence originates from a young woman in good health. The nucleotides are TGCAGTGCTAGACTACAGGGAGGCTGGGGCTACACCTTC. The encoded protein is CSARLQGGWGYTF.